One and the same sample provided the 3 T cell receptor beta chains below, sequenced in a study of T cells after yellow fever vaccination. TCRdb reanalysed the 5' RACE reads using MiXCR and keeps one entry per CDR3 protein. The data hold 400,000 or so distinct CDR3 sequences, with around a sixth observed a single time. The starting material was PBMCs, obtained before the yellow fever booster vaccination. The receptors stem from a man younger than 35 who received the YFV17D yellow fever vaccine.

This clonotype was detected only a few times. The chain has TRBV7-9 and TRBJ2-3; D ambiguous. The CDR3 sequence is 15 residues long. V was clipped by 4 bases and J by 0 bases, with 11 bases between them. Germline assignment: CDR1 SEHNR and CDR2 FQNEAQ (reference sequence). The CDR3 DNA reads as TGTGCCAGCAGCTCCCGAGATACCAGCACAGATACGCAGTATTTT. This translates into CASSSRDTSTDTQYF.

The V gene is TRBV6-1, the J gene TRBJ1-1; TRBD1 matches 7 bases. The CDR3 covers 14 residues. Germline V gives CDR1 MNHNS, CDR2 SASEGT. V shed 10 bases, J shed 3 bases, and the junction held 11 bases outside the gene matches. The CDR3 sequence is CATQGGTVHTEAFF. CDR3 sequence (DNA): TGTGCCACCCAGGGTGGGACAGTGCACACTGAAGCTTTCTTT.

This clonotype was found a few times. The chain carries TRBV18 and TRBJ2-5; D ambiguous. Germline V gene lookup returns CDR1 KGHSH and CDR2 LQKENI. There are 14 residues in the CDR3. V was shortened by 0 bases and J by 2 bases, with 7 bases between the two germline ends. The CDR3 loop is CASSPPSIQETQYF. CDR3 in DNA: TGTGCCAGCTCACCACCTTCTATACAAGAGACCCAGTACTTC.